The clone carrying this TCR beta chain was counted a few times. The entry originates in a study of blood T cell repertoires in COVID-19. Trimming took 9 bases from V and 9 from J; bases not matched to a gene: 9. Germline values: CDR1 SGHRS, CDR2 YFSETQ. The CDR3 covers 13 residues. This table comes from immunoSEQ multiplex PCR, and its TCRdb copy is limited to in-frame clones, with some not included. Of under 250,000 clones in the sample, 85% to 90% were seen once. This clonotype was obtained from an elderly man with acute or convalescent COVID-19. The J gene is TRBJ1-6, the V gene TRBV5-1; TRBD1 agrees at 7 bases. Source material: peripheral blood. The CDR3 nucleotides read TGCGCCACAGGACAGGAACCGTCTTCACCCCTCCACTTT. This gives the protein CATGQEPSSPLHF.